This T cell receptor beta chain is drawn from a study of blood T cell repertoires in COVID-19. Recruits, aged roughly 18 to 89 years, lived in roughly 22 US areas. The study assigned cohorts using participant-reported clinical history. The method was immunoSEQ multiplex PCR; TCRdb's version includes in-frame clones alone and lacks a portion of them. The repertoire holds about 100,000 clones, with 80% to 90% as singletons. V was clipped by 2 bases and J by 1 base, with 10 bases between them. The CDR3 contains 15 residues. From germline, CDR1 is MNHEY and CDR2 SMNVEV (reference sequence). Sequenced material: PBMCs or T cells enriched from blood (not recorded which). The sequence came from a woman aged 45-59 years who had recovered from COVID-19. The chain couples TRBV27 to TRBJ2-3, with D hard to call. The CDR3 DNA sequence: TGTGCCAGCAGTTTAATAGCACCTGGCACAGATACGCAGTATTTT. Protein sequence: CASSLIAPGTDTQYF.